One TCR beta chain is described in this entry. As yet, its antigen is unknown. The observed sequence ends 3 residues before the CDR3 terminus, with the missing tail filled in from the germline J gene. Trimming left V 2 bases short and J 4 bases short, with 10 bases between. Looked up from germline, CDR1 is MNHEY and CDR2 is SVGEGT. The CDR3 has 14 amino acids. Measured with immunoSEQ multiplex PCR; TCRdb has only the in-frame clones, and not every one. The specimen's table records approximately 44,000 clones. The data were obtained in a study of T cells in women clearing cervical HPV infection. About the research overall: HLA type stays a possible confounder, typing being limited. Findings of the study overall: CIN3+ cases had significantly higher TCR repertoire richness than controls, but evenness did not differ. Controls had more TRBV6-7 (0.16%) than cases (approximately 0.11%).

Dot-blot hybridization genotyped cervical HPV amplified with MY09/MY11 PCR. The sequenced material came from blood buffy coat. V is TRBV6-2 or TRBV6-3 and J is TRBJ2-3; D is perhaps TRBD2 (5 bases). This sequence was found in a woman between 18 and 75 years old with a cervical HPV16 infection that either progressed to CIN3+ or cleared (not recorded which). CDR3 region: CASSYVQRSDTQYF. CDR3 DNA (partial): TGTGCCAGCAGTTACGTCCAGCGGTCAGATACG.